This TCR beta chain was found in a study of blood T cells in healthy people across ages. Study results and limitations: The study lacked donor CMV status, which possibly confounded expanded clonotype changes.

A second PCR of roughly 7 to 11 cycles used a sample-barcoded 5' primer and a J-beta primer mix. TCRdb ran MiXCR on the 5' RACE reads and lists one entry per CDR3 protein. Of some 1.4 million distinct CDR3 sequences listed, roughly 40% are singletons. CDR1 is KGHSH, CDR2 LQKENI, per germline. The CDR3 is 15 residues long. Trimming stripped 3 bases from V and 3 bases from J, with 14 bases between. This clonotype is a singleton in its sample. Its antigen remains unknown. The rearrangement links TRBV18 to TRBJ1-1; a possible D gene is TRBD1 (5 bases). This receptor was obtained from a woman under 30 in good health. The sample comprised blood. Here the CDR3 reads CASSPNTDSYTEAFF. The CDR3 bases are TGTGCCAGCTCACCCAATACCGACAGTTACACTGAAGCTTTCTTT. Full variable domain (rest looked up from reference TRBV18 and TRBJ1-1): NAGVMQNPRHLVRRRGQEARLRCSPMKGHSHVYWYRQLPEEGLKFMVYLQKENIIDESGMPKERFSAEFPKEGPSILRIQQVVRGDSAAYFCASSPNTDSYTEAFFGQGTRLTVV.